The present T cell receptor beta chain was sequenced within a study of neurological immune-mediated disorders. Findings and limits, study-wide: Expansion of TCR clones was greatest in HTLV-1-associated myelopathy and smallest in multiple sclerosis, where it fell below that of healthy controls.

The CDR3 loop spans 14 amino acids. Trimming left V 2 bases short and J 0 bases short, with 7 bases between. Per the germline V gene, CDR1 is LGHDT and CDR2 is YNNKEL (reference sequence). The cDNA came from 5'RACE, which used 10-nucleotide random UMIs. Each CDR3 protein gets one entry after TCRdb re-called the 5' RACE reads with MiXCR. The repertoire consists of more than 70,000 distinct CDR3 sequences, with roughly 15% occurring once and the leading ten covering 15%. This clonotype was found many times. Its antigen is as yet unknown. The receptor was derived from a woman between 40 and 50 years old in good health. Material: PBMCs. The J gene is TRBJ1-1, the V gene TRBV3-1; D is unresolved. CDR3 sequence reads: CASSQSSLNTEAFF. CDR3 in DNA: TGTGCCAGCAGCCAATCGAGTTTGAACACTGAAGCTTTCTTT.